This passage covers 28 T cell receptor beta chains from one sample sequenced in a study of blood T cell repertoires in COVID-19. Profiling relied on immunoSEQ multiplex PCR, and the TCRdb table lists in-frame clones only, not all of them. The sample consists of more than 80,000 clones, over 80% of them appearing once. Sequencing was done on a sample of peripheral blood. These receptors were taken from a woman over 75 with active or convalescent COVID-19.

This clone has only a few counts. This chain uses TRBV3-1 (or the pseudogene TRBV3-2) with TRBJ1-1, with TRBD1 matching over 9 bases. With V trimmed by 6 bases and J by 3 bases, 5 bases remained unmatched. The CDR3 has 14 residues. Germline lookup yields CDR1 LGHDT and CDR2 YNNKEL (reference sequence). The CDR3 DNA reads TGTGCCAGCAGACAGGGGGCGAGGGACACTGAAGCTTTCTTT. Its protein product is CASRQGARDTEAFF.

The CDR3, as DNA: TGTGCCAGTGGGGGACAGGGGAGCAATCAGCCCCAGCATTTT. It yields the protein CASGGQGSNQPQHF. The gene calls are TRBV19 and TRBJ1-5; 10 bases are a match to TRBD1. Germline trimming cut 8 bases from V and 1 base from J; bases unmatched to any gene: 2. The CDR3 is 14 amino acids. Germline CDR1 reads LNHDA; CDR2 reads SQIVND (reference sequence). Full variable domain (outside the CDR3, taken from reference TRBV19 and TRBJ1-5): DGGITQSPKYLFRKEGQNVTLSCEQNLNHDAMYWYRQDPGQGLRLIYYSQIVNDFQKGDIAEGYSVSREKKESFPLTVTSAQKNPTAFYLCASGGQGSNQPQHFGDGTRLSIL.

The DNA of the CDR3 is TGCAGCGTCTGGGGGGGTAATGAGCAGTTCTTC. Translated, it gives CSVWGGNEQFF. The chain is built from TRBV29-1 and TRBJ2-1; TRBD2 matches at 7 bases. V gave up 6 bases and J gave up 7 bases; unmatched junction bases: 3. This CDR3 has 11 amino acids. The germline V gene encodes CDR1 SQVTM and CDR2 ANQGSEA.

CDR3: CASNTILAGRVNEQFF. CDR3 in DNA: TGTGCCAGCAACACTATTCTAGCGGGGCGGGTCAATGAGCAGTTCTTC. The chain carries TRBV27 and TRBJ2-1; TRBD2 matches at 9 bases. Germline V gene data show CDR1 as MNHEY and CDR2 as SMNVEV (reference sequence). Losses at the gene ends were 7 bases for V and 6 bases for J; bases not matched to a gene: 13. This CDR3 has 16 residues.

V and J are TRBV28 and TRBJ2-1; perhaps TRBD1 as D (5 bases). Germline values: CDR1 MDHEN, CDR2 SYDVKM. Trimming pared 5 bases from V and 0 bases from J, leaving 14 bases between. The CDR3 runs 16 residues. Written as DNA, the CDR3 is TGTGCCAGCAGTGACCGAAACAGGTACTCCTACAATGAGCAGTTCTTC. This sequence encodes CASSDRNRYSYNEQFF.

This sequence joins TRBV18 and TRBJ2-7; no clear D. This CDR3 is 12 amino acids long. CDR1 is KGHSH, CDR2 LQKENI, per germline. The ends were cut back, 4 bases at V and 3 bases at J, with 7 bases in the middle. In DNA form, the CDR3 reads TGTGCCAGCTCACTAACAAGCTACGAGCAGTACTTC. It specifies CASSLTSYEQYF. Complete variable domain (other parts from reference TRBV18 and TRBJ2-7): NAGVMQNPRHLVRRRGQEARLRCSPMKGHSHVYWYRQLPEEGLKFMVYLQKENIIDESGMPKERFSAEFPKEGPSILRIQQVVRGDSAAYFCASSLTSYEQYFGPGTRLTVT.

This clone turned up a few times. The V gene is TRBV5-1, the J gene TRBJ2-3, with D possibly TRBD2 on 5 matching bases. V gave up 4 bases and J gave up 7 bases, with 19 bases separating them. The CDR3 spans 15 residues. Germline lookup yields CDR1 SGHRS and CDR2 YFSETQ. In DNA form, the CDR3 reads TGCGCCAGCAGCCCCGGAGGCCTGAGTGTAAATACGCAGTATTTT. Amino acids: CASSPGGLSVNTQYF.

The chain joins TRBV10-3 to TRBJ1-5; 8 nucleotides agree with TRBD1. Germline V gene data show CDR1 as ENHRY and CDR2 as SYGVKD. V lost 10 bases, J lost 3 bases, and 8 bases stayed unmatched. CDR3 length: 14 amino acids. The CDR3 coding sequence is TGTGCCACGGCGGCACAGGGGGACAATCAGCCCCAGCATTTT. It codes for CATAAQGDNQPQHF.

V usage is TRBV28 and J usage is TRBJ1-1; D gene unclear. This CDR3 is 11 amino acids long. Germline loops: CDR1 MDHEN, CDR2 SYDVKM. V lost 8 bases and J 2 bases, leaving 6 bases between the germline ends. The CDR3 coding sequence is TGTGCCAGCCTCACAAACACTGAAGCTTTCTTT. Translating it yields CASLTNTEAFF. The variable domain in full, completed from reference TRBV28 and TRBJ1-1, reads DVKVTQSSRYLVKRTGEKVFLECVQDMDHENMFWYRQDPGLGLRLIYFSYDVKMKEKGDIPEGYSVSREKKERFSLILESASTNQTSMYLCASLTNTEAFFGQGTRLTVV.

CDR3: CATSGTSGRARDTQYF. The CDR3 coding sequence is TGTGCCACCAGTGGGACTAGCGGGAGGGCCAGGGATACGCAGTATTTT. The chain uses TRBV24-1 and TRBJ2-3, with 15 bases fitting TRBD2. The CDR3 is 16 amino acids. The ends lost 5 bases at V and 6 bases at J; junction bases unmatched: 5. Germline V gives CDR1 KGHDR, CDR2 SFDVKD.

V and J are TRBV9 and TRBJ1-2; 7 bases agree with TRBD1. The length of the CDR3 is 16 residues. The junction had 16 bases not matched to a gene; V was cut back by 5 bases and J by 6 bases. Germline CDR1 is SGDLS and CDR2 is YYNGEE. CDR3 sequence: CASRRSFPGQTDGYTF. Written as DNA, the CDR3 is TGTGCCAGCAGACGCTCGTTTCCGGGACAGACGGATGGCTACACCTTC.

This rearrangement joins TRBV6-4 to TRBJ2-1; D uncertain. The germline gives CDR1 MRHNA, CDR2 SNTAGT. V lost 2 bases, J lost 9 bases, and 8 bases lay in between. The CDR3 loop spans 12 amino acids. CDR3 amino acids: CASSDVGREQFF. In DNA form, the CDR3 reads TGTGCCAGCAGTGACGTTGGGCGTGAGCAGTTCTTC.

The chain links TRBV5-1 to TRBJ2-7; 7 bases line up with TRBD1. The CDR3 spans 15 residues. V lost 3 bases and J lost 2; bases outside the gene matches: 8. From germline, CDR1 is SGHRS and CDR2 YFSETQ. In DNA, the CDR3 is TGCGCCAGCAGCTCTGCCGGGACAGCGCCCTACGAGCAGTACTTC. Translating it yields CASSSAGTAPYEQYF.

The rearrangement joins TRBV11-1 to TRBJ1-2, with D possibly matching TRBD1 (6 bases). The CDR3 spans 15 residues. From germline, CDR1 is SGHAT and CDR2 FQDESV (reference sequence). V was shortened by 5 bases and J by 3 bases, with 16 bases between the two germline ends. CDR3 DNA sequence: TGTGCCAGCAGCCGAACCGGGACACTTGACTATGGCTACACCTTC. Translation: CASSRTGTLDYGYTF.

The chain has TRBV29-1 and TRBJ2-1; possibly TRBD2 for D (5 bases). V was trimmed by 7 bases and J by 2 bases, leaving 9 bases between them. The CDR3 has 12 residues. Looked up from germline, CDR1 is SQVTM and CDR2 is ANQGSEA. Here the CDR3 DNA reads TGCAGCGGATACGGGGCCTACAATGAGCAGTTCTTC. It codes for CSGYGAYNEQFF.

The V and J genes are TRBV5-4 and TRBJ2-2, with D maybe TRBD1 (5 bases). The CDR3 covers 12 residues. Looked up from germline, CDR1 is SGHNT and CDR2 is YYREEE (reference sequence). Between the trimmed V and J ends, which lost 4 bases and 9 bases, there was a span of 10 bases. CDR3 in amino acids: CASSQGPRELFF. CDR3 DNA sequence: TGTGCCAGCAGCCAGGGCCCCCGGGAGCTGTTTTTT.

The genes are TRBV19 and TRBJ2-1, with 12 bases fitting TRBD2. J lost 8 bases, V lost 6 bases, and 8 bases had no gene match. The CDR3 contains 15 residues. Germline CDR1 LNHDA, CDR2 SQIVND (reference sequence). CDR3 DNA: TGTGCCAGTAGCCATCGGACTAGCGGGACCGATGAGCAGTTCTTC. Its translation is CASSHRTSGTDEQFF.

The DNA for the CDR3 is TGTGCCAGCAGTCCGACAGGGGAGGGCCCCCAGCATTTT. This encodes CASSPTGEGPQHF. The chain is built from TRBV7-3 and TRBJ1-5, with TRBD1 matching over 8 bases. The CDR3 consists of 13 residues. Unmatched junction bases numbered 8, after V lost 6 bases and J lost 10 bases. The germline CDR1 and CDR2 sequences are SGHTA and FQGTGA.

This chain uses TRBV27 with TRBJ1-2, with D hard to call. V lost 5 bases to trimming and J lost 7 bases, with 17 bases between them. The length of the CDR3 is 14 residues. In germline, CDR1 is MNHEY, CDR2 SMNVEV (reference sequence). CDR3 in amino acids: CASSPRAMRGGYTF. The DNA of the CDR3 is TGTGCCAGCAGTCCTCGGGCCATGCGGGGTGGCTACACCTTC.

The CDR3 reads CASSTSGQGDGYTF. In DNA, the CDR3 is TGTGCCAGCAGCACATCGGGACAGGGGGATGGCTACACCTTC. The V call is TRBV11-1, the J call TRBJ1-2, with 11 bases identical to TRBD1. Germline CDR1 SGHAT, CDR2 FQDESV (reference sequence). V dropped 5 bases and J dropped 6; count of bases not matched to a gene: 5. CDR3 length: 14 residues.

The rearrangement uses TRBV28 and TRBJ1-4, with no clear D. CDR3 length equals 17 residues. V was shortened by 2 bases and J by 0 bases, with 13 bases between the two germline ends. Germline V gives CDR1 MDHEN, CDR2 SYDVKM. The DNA for the CDR3 is TGTGCCAGCAGTTTAAGTTTAGTTGAGACAACTAATGAAAAACTGTTTTTT. This encodes CASSLSLVETTNEKLFF.

This clone was seen a handful of times. This chain links TRBV29-1 with TRBJ2-3; tentatively, D is TRBD1 (6 bases). Between the trimmed V and J ends, which lost 6 bases and 3 bases, there was a span of 16 bases. This CDR3 has 14 residues. CDR1 and CDR2 (germline): SQVTM, ANQGSEA. The CDR3 sequence: CSVVGLRGTDTQYF. The CDR3 DNA follows: TGCAGCGTGGTGGGCCTAAGGGGGACAGATACGCAGTATTTT.

This chain joins TRBV3-1 (or the pseudogene TRBV3-2) and TRBJ2-7, with D perhaps TRBD1 (6 bases). This CDR3 has 13 residues. V was shortened by 6 bases and J by 2 bases, with 11 bases between the two germline ends. Germline V gene sequence: CDR1 LGHDT, CDR2 YNNKEL (reference sequence). The DNA of the CDR3 is TGTGCCAGCAGAGACAGGTTTACCTACGAGCAGTACTTC. Translated, it gives CASRDRFTYEQYF.

The chain recombines TRBV11-3 with TRBJ2-5; TRBD2 matches 11 bases. CDR1 and CDR2 from the germline V gene are SGHNT and YENEEA. The CDR3 consists of 15 residues. Germline trimming cut 5 bases from V and 1 base from J; bases unmatched to any gene: 3. CDR3 DNA: TGTGCCAGCAGCACTGGGACTAGCGGCCAAGAGACCCAGTACTTC. This sequence encodes CASSTGTSGQETQYF. The complete variable domain, with remaining parts taken from reference TRBV11-3 and TRBJ2-5, reads EAGVVQSPRYKIIEKKQPVAFWCNPISGHNTLYWYLQNLGQGPELLIRYENEEAVDDSQLPKDRFSAERLKGVDSTLKIQPAELGDSAVYLCASSTGTSGQETQYFGPGTRLLVL.

The rearrangement joins TRBV28 to TRBJ2-2; no clear D. CDR1 MDHEN and CDR2 SYDVKM come from the germline V gene. V lost 2 bases and J lost 2, with 9 bases in between. The CDR3 length is 15 residues. CDR3 coding DNA: TGTGCCAGCAGTTTAGGCGTAGCTAACACCGGGGAGCTGTTTTTT. Residues: CASSLGVANTGELFF.

The V gene is TRBV6-5, the J gene TRBJ2-7; 10 bases map to TRBD2. Germline V gives CDR1 MNHEY, CDR2 SVGAGI. The CDR3 extends over 14 amino acids. V dropped 8 bases and J dropped 2; count of bases not matched to a gene: 6. The chain's CDR3 is CASSLAGSTYEQYF. Written as DNA, the CDR3 is TGTGCCAGCTCACTAGCGGGAAGTACCTACGAGCAGTACTTC.

The chain uses TRBV28 and TRBJ2-7, with 9 bases fitting TRBD2. Germline V lookup: CDR1 MDHEN, CDR2 SYDVKM. V trimming: 3 bases; J trimming: 6 bases; junction bases outside the gene matches: 6. The CDR3 has 14 residues. The CDR3 DNA is TGTGCCAGCAGTTTTGCTGGGCGGGGGGGCGAGCAGTACTTC. It is translated as CASSFAGRGGEQYF.

V is TRBV11-2 and J is TRBJ2-1, with TRBD2 matching over 8 bases. Looked up from germline, CDR1 is SGHAT and CDR2 is FQNNGV. CDR3 length equals 17 residues. J was trimmed by 4 bases and V by 4 bases; bases with no gene match: 12. CDR3: CASSSPARTSRYNEQFF. CDR3 coding DNA: TGTGCCAGCAGCTCCCCAGCAAGGACTAGCAGATACAATGAGCAGTTCTTC.